This TCR beta chain was retrieved from a study of identifying expanded T cells in peripheral blood. For this clone: Its antigen is as yet unknown.

General study results and limits: Over two and four weeks, about 15 and 19 clones changed, versus approximately 1.1 between replicates.

The CDR3 sequence is 15 residues long. The J segment lost 5 bases and the V segment lost 3 bases, leaving 7 bases of the junction unmatched. Germline CDR1 reads SGDLS; CDR2 reads YYNGEE. Sequenced by immunoSEQ multiplex PCR; TCRdb stores in-frame clones only, minus some. The sample shows 45,000 to 75,000 clones, approximately 82% of them seen only once. This receptor was taken from a person aged 18 to 70 in good health. The chain is built from TRBV9 and TRBJ2-5, with 10 bases that match TRBD1. Sample: blood. CDR3 nucleotides: TGTGCCAGCAGCGCAAGACAGGGGGCTGGGGAGACCCAGTACTTC. As protein: CASSARQGAGETQYF.